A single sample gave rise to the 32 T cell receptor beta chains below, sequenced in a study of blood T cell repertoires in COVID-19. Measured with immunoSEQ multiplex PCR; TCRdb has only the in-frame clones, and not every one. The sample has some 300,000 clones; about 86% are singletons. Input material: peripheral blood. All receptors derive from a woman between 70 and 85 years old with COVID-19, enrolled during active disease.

The CDR3 region is CASSLILGDGYTF. The CDR3 DNA reads as TGTGCCAGTAGTCTCATCCTAGGGGATGGCTACACCTTC. The V gene is TRBV19, the J gene TRBJ1-2; D is possibly TRBD1 (5 bases). Per germline, CDR1 LNHDA and CDR2 SQIVND (reference sequence). Trimming took off 5 bases at V and 6 bases at J, with 13 bases between the two ends. The CDR3 extends over 13 amino acids. Based on the CDR3 plus reference TRBV19 and TRBJ1-2, the full variable domain is DGGITQSPKYLFRKEGQNVTLSCEQNLNHDAMYWYRQDPGQGLRLIYYSQIVNDFQKGDIAEGYSVSREKKESFPLTVTSAQKNPTAFYLCASSLILGDGYTFGSGTRLTVV.

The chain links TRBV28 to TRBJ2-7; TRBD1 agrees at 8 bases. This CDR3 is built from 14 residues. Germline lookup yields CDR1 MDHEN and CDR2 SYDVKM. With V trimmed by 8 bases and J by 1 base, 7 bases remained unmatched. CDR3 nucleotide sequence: TGTGCCAGCGATCGACAGGGGTCTTCCTACGAGCAGTACTTC. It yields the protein CASDRQGSSYEQYF.

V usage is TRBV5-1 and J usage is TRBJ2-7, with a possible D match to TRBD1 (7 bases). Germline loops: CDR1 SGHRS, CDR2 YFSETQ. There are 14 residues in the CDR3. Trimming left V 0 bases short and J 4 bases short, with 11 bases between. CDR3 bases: TGCGCCAGCAGCTTGGTGCAGGGGGGTTACGAGCAGTACTTC. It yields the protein CASSLVQGGYEQYF.

The CDR3 sequence is CASSLRTSGGRSSYNEQFF. CDR3 sequence (DNA): TGTGCCAGCAGCCTTCGGACTAGCGGGGGCCGTAGCTCCTACAATGAGCAGTTCTTC. The chain couples TRBV11-2 to TRBJ2-1, with 13 positions matching TRBD2. J gave up 0 bases and V 5 bases, and 10 bases lay outside the gene matches. The length of the CDR3 is 19 residues. CDR1 is SGHAT, CDR2 FQNNGV, per germline. The complete variable domain, with remaining parts taken from reference TRBV11-2 and TRBJ2-1, reads EAGVAQSPRYKIIEKRQSVAFWCNPISGHATLYWYQQILGQGPKLLIQFQNNGVVDDSQLPKDRFSAERLKGVDSTLKIQPAKLEDSAVYLCASSLRTSGGRSSYNEQFFGPGTRLTVL.

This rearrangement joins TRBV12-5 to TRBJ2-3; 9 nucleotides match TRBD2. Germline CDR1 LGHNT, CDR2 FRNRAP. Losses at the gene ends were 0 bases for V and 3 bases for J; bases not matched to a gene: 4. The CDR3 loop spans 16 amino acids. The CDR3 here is CASGLVGSGGTDTQYF. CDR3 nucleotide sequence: TGTGCTAGTGGTTTGGTAGGAAGCGGGGGGACAGATACGCAGTATTTT.

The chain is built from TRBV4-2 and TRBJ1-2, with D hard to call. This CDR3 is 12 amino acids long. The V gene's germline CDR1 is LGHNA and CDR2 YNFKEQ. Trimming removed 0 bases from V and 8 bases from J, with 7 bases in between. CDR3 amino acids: CASSQEGRGYTF. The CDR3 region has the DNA TGTGCCAGCAGCCAAGAAGGGAGGGGCTACACCTTC.

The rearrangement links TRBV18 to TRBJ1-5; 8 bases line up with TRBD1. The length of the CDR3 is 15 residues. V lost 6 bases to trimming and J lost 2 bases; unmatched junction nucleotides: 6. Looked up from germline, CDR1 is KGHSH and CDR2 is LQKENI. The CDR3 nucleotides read TGTGCCAGCTCCCAAGGACAGGGAGGCAATCAGCCCCAGCATTTT. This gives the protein CASSQGQGGNQPQHF.

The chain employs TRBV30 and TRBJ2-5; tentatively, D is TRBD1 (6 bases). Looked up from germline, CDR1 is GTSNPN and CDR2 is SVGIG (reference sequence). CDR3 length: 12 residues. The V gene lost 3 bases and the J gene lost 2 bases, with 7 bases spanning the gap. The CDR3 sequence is CAWSRGQETQYF. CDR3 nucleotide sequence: TGTGCCTGGAGCAGGGGACAAGAGACCCAGTACTTC.

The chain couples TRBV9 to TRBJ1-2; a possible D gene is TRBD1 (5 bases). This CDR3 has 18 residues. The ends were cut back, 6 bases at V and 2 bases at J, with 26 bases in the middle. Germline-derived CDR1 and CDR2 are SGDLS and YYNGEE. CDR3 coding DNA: TGTGCCAGCACCCGTTCTCTTCCAAGGAGCGGGGACAACTATGGCTACACCTTC. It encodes CASTRSLPRSGDNYGYTF. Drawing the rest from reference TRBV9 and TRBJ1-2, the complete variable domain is DSGVTQTPKHLITATGQRVTLRCSPRSGDLSVYWYQQSLDQGLQFLIQYYNGEERAKGNILERFSAQQFPDLHSELNLSSLELGDSALYFCASTRSLPRSGDNYGYTFGSGTRLTVV.

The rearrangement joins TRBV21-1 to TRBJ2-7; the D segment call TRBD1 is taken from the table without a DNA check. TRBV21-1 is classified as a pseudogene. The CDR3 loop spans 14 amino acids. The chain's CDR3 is CASSNRDIGLEQYF. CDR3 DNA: TGTGCCAGCAGCAACCGGGACATAGGTCTCGAGCAGTACTTC.

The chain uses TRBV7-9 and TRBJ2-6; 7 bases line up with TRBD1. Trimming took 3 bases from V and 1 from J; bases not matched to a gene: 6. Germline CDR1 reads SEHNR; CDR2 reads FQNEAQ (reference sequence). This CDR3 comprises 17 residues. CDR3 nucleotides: TGTGCCAGCAGCTTTCTTCCAGGGGGTTCTGGGGCCAACGTCCTGACTTTC. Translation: CASSFLPGGSGANVLTF.

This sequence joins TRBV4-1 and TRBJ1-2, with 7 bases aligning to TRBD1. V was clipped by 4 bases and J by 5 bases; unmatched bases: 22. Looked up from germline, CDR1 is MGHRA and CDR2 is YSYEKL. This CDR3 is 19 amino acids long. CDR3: CASSPYLGTVLIGGYGYTF. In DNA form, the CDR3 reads TGCGCCAGCAGCCCGTATCTTGGGACAGTCCTGATTGGGGGGTATGGCTACACCTTC.

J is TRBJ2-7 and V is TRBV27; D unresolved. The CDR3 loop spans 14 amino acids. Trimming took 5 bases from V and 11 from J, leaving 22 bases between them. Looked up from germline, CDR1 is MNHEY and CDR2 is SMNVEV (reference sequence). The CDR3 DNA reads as TGTGCCAGCAGTACCAAAGGAGCCTCGGCTAAGGAGTACTTC. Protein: CASSTKGASAKEYF.

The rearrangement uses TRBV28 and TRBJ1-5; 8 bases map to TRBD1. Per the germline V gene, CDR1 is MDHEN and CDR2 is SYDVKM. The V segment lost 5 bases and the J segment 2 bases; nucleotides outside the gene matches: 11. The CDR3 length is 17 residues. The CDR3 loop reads CASSPPTGAIGNQPQHF. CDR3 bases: TGTGCCAGCAGTCCTCCGACAGGGGCTATCGGCAATCAGCCCCAGCATTTT.

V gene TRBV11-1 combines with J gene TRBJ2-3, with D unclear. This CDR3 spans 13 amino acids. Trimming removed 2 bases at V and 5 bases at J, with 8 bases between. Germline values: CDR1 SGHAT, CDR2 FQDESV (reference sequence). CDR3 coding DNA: TGTGCCAGCAGCTTACGATTAGAAGATACGCAGTATTTT. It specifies CASSLRLEDTQYF.

The CDR3 here is CASSQGTGGQVGYGYTF. CDR3 coding DNA: TGTGCCAGCAGTCAGGGGACAGGGGGCCAGGTCGGCTATGGCTACACCTTC. The rearrangement links TRBV7-2 to TRBJ1-2, with TRBD1 identical over 12 bases. Trimming removed 6 bases from V and 4 bases from J; junction bases left unmatched: 12. CDR3 length equals 17 residues. CDR1 is SGHTA and CDR2 is FQGNSA in the germline V gene.

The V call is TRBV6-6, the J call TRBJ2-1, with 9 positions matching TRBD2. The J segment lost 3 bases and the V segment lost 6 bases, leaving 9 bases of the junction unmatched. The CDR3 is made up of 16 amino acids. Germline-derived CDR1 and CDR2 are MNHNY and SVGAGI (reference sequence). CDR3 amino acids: CASRDAGGRDYNEQFF. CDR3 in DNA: TGTGCCAGCAGGGACGCGGGGGGGCGAGACTACAATGAGCAGTTCTTC.

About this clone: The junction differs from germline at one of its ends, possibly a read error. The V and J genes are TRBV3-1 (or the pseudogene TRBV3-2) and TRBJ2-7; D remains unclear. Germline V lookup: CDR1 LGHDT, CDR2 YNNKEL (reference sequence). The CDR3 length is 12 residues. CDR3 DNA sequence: TGTGCCAGCAGCCAAGATACTCACGAGGAGTACTTC. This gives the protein CASSQDTHEEYF.

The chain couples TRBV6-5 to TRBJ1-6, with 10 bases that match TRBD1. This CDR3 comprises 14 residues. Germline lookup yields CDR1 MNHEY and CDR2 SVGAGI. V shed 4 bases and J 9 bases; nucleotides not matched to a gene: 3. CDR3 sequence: CASSSGTGASPLHF. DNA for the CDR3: TGTGCCAGCAGTTCCGGGACAGGGGCTTCACCCCTCCACTTT.

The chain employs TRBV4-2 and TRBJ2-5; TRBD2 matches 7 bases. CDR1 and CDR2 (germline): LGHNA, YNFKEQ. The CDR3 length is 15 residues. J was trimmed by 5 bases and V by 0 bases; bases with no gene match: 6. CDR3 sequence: CASSQDSTSDETQYF. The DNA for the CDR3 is TGTGCCAGCAGCCAAGATAGTACTAGCGACGAGACCCAGTACTTC.

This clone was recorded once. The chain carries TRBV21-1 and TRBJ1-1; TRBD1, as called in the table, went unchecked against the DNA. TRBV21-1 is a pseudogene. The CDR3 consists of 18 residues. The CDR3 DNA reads TGTGCCAGCACCAACCTCAGGGGGGCCCAACACCCGAACACTGAAGCTTTCTTT. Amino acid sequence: CASTNLRGAQHPNTEAFF.

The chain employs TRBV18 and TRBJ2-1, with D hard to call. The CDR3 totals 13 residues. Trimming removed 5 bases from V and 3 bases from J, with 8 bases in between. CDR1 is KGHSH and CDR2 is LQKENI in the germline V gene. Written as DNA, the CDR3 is TGTGCCAGCTCAGGTTCCGGCTACAATGAGCAGTTCTTC. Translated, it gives CASSGSGYNEQFF.

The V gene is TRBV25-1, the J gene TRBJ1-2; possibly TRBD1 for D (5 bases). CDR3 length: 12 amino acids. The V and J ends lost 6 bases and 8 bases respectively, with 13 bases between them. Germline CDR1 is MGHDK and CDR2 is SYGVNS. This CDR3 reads CASRALWGGYTF. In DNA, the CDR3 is TGTGCCAGCAGGGCCCTATGGGGCGGCTACACCTTC.

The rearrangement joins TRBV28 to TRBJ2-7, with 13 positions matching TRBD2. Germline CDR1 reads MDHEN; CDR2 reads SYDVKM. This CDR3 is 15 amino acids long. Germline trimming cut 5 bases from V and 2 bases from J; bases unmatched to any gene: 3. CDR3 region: CASSRTSGGPYEQYF. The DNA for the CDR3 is TGTGCCAGCAGTCGGACTAGCGGGGGTCCCTACGAGCAGTACTTC.

The DNA of the CDR3 is TGTGCCAGCAGAAATCGGGGGATCTACAATGAGCAGTTCTTC. Its protein is CASRNRGIYNEQFF. This rearrangement joins TRBV7-2 to TRBJ2-1, with D tentatively TRBD2 (6 bases). Trimming took 6 bases from V and 3 from J, leaving 12 bases between them. The CDR3 runs to 14 residues. Germline CDR1 is SGHTA and CDR2 is FQGNSA.

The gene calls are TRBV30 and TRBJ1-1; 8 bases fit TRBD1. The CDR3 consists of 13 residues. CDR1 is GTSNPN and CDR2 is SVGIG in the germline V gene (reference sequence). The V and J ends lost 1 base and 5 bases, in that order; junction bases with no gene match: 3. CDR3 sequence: CAWSADRETEAFF. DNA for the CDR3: TGTGCCTGGAGTGCGGACAGGGAGACTGAAGCTTTCTTT.

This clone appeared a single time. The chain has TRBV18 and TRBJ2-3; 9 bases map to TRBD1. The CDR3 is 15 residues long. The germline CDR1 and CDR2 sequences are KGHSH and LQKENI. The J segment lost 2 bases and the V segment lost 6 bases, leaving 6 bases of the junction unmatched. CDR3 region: CASSRGTGSTDTQYF. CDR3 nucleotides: TGTGCCAGCTCCCGCGGGACAGGGTCCACAGATACGCAGTATTTT.

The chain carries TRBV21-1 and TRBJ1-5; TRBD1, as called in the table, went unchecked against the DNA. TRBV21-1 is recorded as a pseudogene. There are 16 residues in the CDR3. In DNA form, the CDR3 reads TGTGCCAGCAGCAAATGTGAAGGGGGCTTGGGGCAGCCCCAGCATTTT. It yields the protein CASSKCEGGLGQPQHF.

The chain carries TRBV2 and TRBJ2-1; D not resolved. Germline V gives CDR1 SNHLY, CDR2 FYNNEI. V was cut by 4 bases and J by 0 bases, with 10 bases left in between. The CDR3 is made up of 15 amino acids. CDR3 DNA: TGTGCCAGCAGTGGGGCCGCTGGCTCCTACAATGAGCAGTTCTTC. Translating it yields CASSGAAGSYNEQFF. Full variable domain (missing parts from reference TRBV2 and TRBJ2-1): EPEVTQTPSHQVTQMGQEVILRCVPISNHLYFYWYRQILGQKVEFLVSFYNNEISEKSEIFDDQFSVERPDGSNFTLKIRSTKLEDSAMYFCASSGAAGSYNEQFFGPGTRLTVL.

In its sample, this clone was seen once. The DNA of the CDR3 is TGTGCCTGGGGGACAGGGGGCTACGAGCAGTACTTC. It translates to CAWGTGGYEQYF. This rearrangement joins TRBV30 to TRBJ2-7; 11 bases match TRBD1. The CDR3 covers 12 residues. Germline CDR1 GTSNPN, CDR2 SVGIG (reference sequence). Germline trimming cut 5 bases from V and 3 bases from J; bases unmatched to any gene: 0.

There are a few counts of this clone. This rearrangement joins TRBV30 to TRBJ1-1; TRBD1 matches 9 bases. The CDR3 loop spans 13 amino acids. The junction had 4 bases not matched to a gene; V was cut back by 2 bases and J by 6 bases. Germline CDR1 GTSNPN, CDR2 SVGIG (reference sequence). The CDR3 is CAWSRTGVSEAFF. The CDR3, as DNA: TGTGCCTGGAGTCGGACAGGGGTCTCTGAAGCTTTCTTT.

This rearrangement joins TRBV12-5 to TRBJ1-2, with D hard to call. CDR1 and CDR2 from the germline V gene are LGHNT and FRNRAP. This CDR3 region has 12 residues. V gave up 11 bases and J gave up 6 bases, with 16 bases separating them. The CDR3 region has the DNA TGTGCTCGAGAGGGAGCGGTAAATGGCTACACCTTC. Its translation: CAREGAVNGYTF.